A few counts support the clone carrying this TCR beta chain. The entry originates in a study of T cell changes during pregnancy in multiple sclerosis. From germline, CDR1 is MNHNS and CDR2 SASEGT. The CDR3 is 15 amino acids. Trimming removed 1 base at V and 8 bases at J, with 17 bases between. Repertoires were generated with immunoSEQ multiplex PCR, while TCRdb's copy carries only in-frame clones and drops some. The table has about 61,000 clones, about nine tenths seen once. The material was peripheral blood, obtained in the first trimester of pregnancy. The sequence was obtained from a female donor in good health, enrolled as a control in a pregnancy study. The chain carries TRBV6-1 and TRBJ1-2, with D maybe TRBD1 (5 bases). CDR3 in DNA: TGTGCCAGCAGTGAAGGGGCAGGGTATTTGAGAGGCTACACCTTC. This codes for CASSEGAGYLRGYTF.